The TCR beta chain described here comes from a study of radiation and T cells in renal cell carcinoma. As to time point: blood 2 weeks post-SBRT. The treatment was: 15 Gy SBRT to primary tumor, nephrectomy 4 weeks later. Libraries were prepared by immunoSEQ multiplex PCR; TCRdb keeps only in-frame clonotypes and omits some of them. Of about 130,000 clones in the sample, 88% were seen once. Trimming cost V 2 bases and J 9 bases, with 14 bases left between them. The length of the CDR3 is 14 residues. Germline loops: CDR1 MNHEY, CDR2 SVGAGI. The J gene is TRBJ2-4, the V gene TRBV6-5, with D possibly matching TRBD2 (7 bases). The TCR comes from a woman in her 70s with renal cell carcinoma. The starting material was blood, obtained from a patient whose treatment included radiotherapy and nephrectomy. The CDR3 sequence is CASSYGGGGGIQYF. CDR3 nucleotides: TGTGCCAGCAGTTACGGGGGAGGGGGTGGCATTCAGTACTTC.